This T cell receptor beta chain was identified during a study of cytomegalovirus exposure and HLA in healthy donors (dated by TCRdb to about 2017). The study in broad terms: An earlier analysis of under 600 of the donors reported roughly 300 Gb of sequence data and more than 90 million unique TCR beta sequences from 150 million to 200 million T cells. An early release that covered several hundred HLA-typed donors contained around 300 gigabases of sequencing data and about 93 million unique TCR sequences. The genetic ancestry cluster associated with self-reported Caucasian donors included 81% of the roughly 400 genotyped donors. The aim of the study was to test whether cataloging public T cell receptors could identify signatures of past pathogen exposure. The study used immunosequencing to profile the T cell repertoires of more than 650 subjects and linked those repertoires to cytomegalovirus serostatus. In addition to the first cohort of 666 subjects, a separate validation cohort of approximately 110 different subjects was used. To predict cytomegalovirus infection status, the study combined high-throughput TCR immunosequencing, statistical association of individual TCRs with disease status, and machine learning. A later analysis re-analyzed previously published TCR beta repertoires from approximately 670 donors and added high-resolution HLA genotyping to study TCR occurrence patterns. The later analysis used no new phenotypic data to find candidate immune exposures, relying instead on TCR beta sequences and their occurrence across donors. In an earlier analysis of 550 to 700 of the donors, high-throughput TCR beta sequencing was used to judge whether each TCR beta V gene segment behaved as functional or pseudogenic. Donor age, sex, ethnicity and CMV serostatus were compiled alongside the repertoire data. Genome-wide SNP genotypes for about 65% of the roughly 670 donors were used in a later genetic analysis, which treated that subset as a discovery cohort. Every discovery cohort repertoire had been produced on one sequencing platform. HLA typing covered class I and class II loci at four-digit resolution. The number of typed donors differed by locus: roughly 629-640 for A, B, C, DRB1 and DQB1; about 520 for DQA1; fewer than 610 for DPA1; and about 450 for DPB1. About five DR-DQ haplotypes were treated as single units for association and clustering because of strong linkage in the cohort. On average, roughly 250,000 unique TCR beta nucleotide sequences were sequenced per donor among some 420 genotyped donors of the cohort, with 15% to 20% of those sequences being non-productive.

The library was built by means of the immunoSEQ multiplex PCR assay. For the multiplex PCR, a mixture combining 60 forward primers for TCR Vbeta segments and 13 reverse primers for TCR Jbeta segments was used. A multiplex PCR assay on genomic DNA amplified the CDR3 region of rearranged TCR beta genes. The Illumina HiSeq System was used to sequence the amplified TCR beta libraries as 87-base-pair reads. Per the authors' processing: A later analysis tallied roughly 78 million unique TCR beta chains across the 650 to 750 repertoires, and approximately 9.9 million of those chains were shared by two or more donors. A nearest-neighbor algorithm error-corrected the raw reads and collapsed the reads into unique sequences, merging closely related sequences to remove PCR and sequencing errors. Alignment of CDR3 sequences to IMGT reference sequences was used to assign V, D and J gene segments. For a sequence to be retained, a match of at least six nucleotides was required to both a V gene segment and a J gene segment. Rearrangements were called productive when the CDR3 lacked stop codons and stayed in frame with V and J; all others were non-productive. CDR3 was defined according to IMGT convention as the region running from the second conserved V-encoded cysteine to the conserved J-encoded phenylalanine. The earlier analysis of about 500 of the donors excluded sequences that lacked an unambiguous match to a single V gene segment. An earlier analysis of 587 of the donors called V segments functional above 56.7% productive rearrangements and segregating when the between-donor standard deviation exceeded 5%. A statistical classification framework was developed to diagnose cytomegalovirus status using the catalog of TCR beta chain sequences. A later analysis assigned V and J genes by comparing TCR nucleotide sequences with IMGT/GENE-DB human TR gene sequences. A later analysis assigned CDR3 sequences and most-parsimonious VDJ recombination scenarios with the TCRdist pipeline. In a later analysis, each TCR beta chain was defined by its CDR3 amino acid sequence together with its V-gene family, and reads lacking a unique V-gene family were excluded. To address suspected cross-contamination and a sequencing artifact, a later analysis removed approximately 590 highly shared, low-generation-probability nucleotide sequences. A later analysis calculated a clonal expansion index for each public chain from normalized within-repertoire ranks of inferred template counts. In a later analysis, generation probabilities were computed with a VDJ recombination model fitted to out-of-frame rearrangements, and the resulting probabilities were checked against IGoR. Hypergeometric tests were used in a later analysis to score TCR-TCR, TCR-HLA and TCR-CMV co-occurrence, with a repertoire-size bias correction applied to the TCR pairs. In a later analysis, false discovery rates were estimated by permuting HLA or CMV assignments 20 times. In a later analysis, co-occurring TCRs were grouped with DBSCAN, and TCRdist sequence similarity was added when clustering was performed within HLA-allele-positive subsets. Repertoires with fewer than 30,000 or more than 120,000 public chains, plus five repertoires with anomalous nucleotide sharing, were excluded from co-occurrence clustering. Imported from immuneACCESS, the table was reduced by TCRdb to in-frame sequences with V and J called. These copies leave out some clones; in studies compared against another copy, an unresolved V gene accounts for under half, and the cause of the remainder is not known. Clonal size and the V and J genes are those of that table, whereas D and trimming came from the DNA. This sample holds about 140,000 clones; over 60% were observed only once. The top ten clonotypes cover roughly 1.6% of the sample.

The cohort comprised fewer than 700 healthy bone marrow donors. All cohort members were sampled while nominally healthy, although unrecorded immune exposures were likely present. The donor was CMV seronegative and belonged to the group of under 400 seronegative cohort members. Each donor provided a peripheral blood sample, and peripheral blood mononuclear cells were used for TCR beta sequencing. The Qiagen DNeasy Blood Extraction Kit was used to extract genomic DNA from the blood cell samples. Study-wide conclusions, independent of this receptor: An association between a missense DCLRE1C variant and V-gene and J-gene trimming of TCR beta chains was found in a later genetic analysis and replicated in an independent cohort. According to a later genetic analysis, donors in an Asian-associated ancestry cluster had fewer N-insertions in productive TCRs than the roughly 700-donor mean. A total of fewer than 200 TCR beta chains were listed by the study as associated with cytomegalovirus. The 87-base-pair reads could not distinguish some IMGT-functional V segments, including TRBV6-2 and TRBV6-3, so those segments were excluded. The presence/absence analyses assumed that sequencing depth was roughly uniform across donors, and that assumption may not be true. The cohort was sequenced for TCR beta chains only, and without alpha or paired-chain data the features that could be detected were limited. Linkage disequilibrium might explain the correlated functional status among segregating V segments, but an unknown experimental factor could not be ruled out. Broadly in line with IMGT annotations, most TCR beta V segments showed up in productive rearrangements about 90% or about 30% of the time in an earlier analysis of around 550 of the donors. Most CMV-associated TCR beta chains appeared to be HLA-restricted in a later analysis, and the HLA associations seemed to be driven largely by CMV exposure. According to a later analysis, TCR association rates differed among HLA loci, with DRB1 alleles showing the most associated TCRs and HLA-C alleles showing the fewest. In a later analysis, several top co-occurrence clusters were reported to appear linked to parvovirus B19, influenza, CMV and Epstein-Barr virus. Compared with equally common non-associated chains, HLA-associated TCR beta chains in a later analysis were more clonally expanded and had lower generation probabilities. A further reported finding was that TCR beta sequences accurately predicted the HLA-A and HLA-B alleles for most subjects in the first cohort. It was suggested by the authors that the approach could potentially be generalized to other disease states and immunological phenotypes. In vitro tests confirmed that a few of the cytomegalovirus-associated TCR beta chains recognize cytomegalovirus antigens. Because HLA typing was missing for some donors at each locus, association tests included only the typed subset. A cluster of highly shared sequence variants was judged likely to be a technical artifact of the sequencing pipeline. While some public TCRs were present in many individuals, most TCR sequences turned up only very rarely across donors. In a later analysis, 15,000 to 20,000 TCR beta sequences were associated with specific HLA alleles at a false discovery rate of 0.05. Cytomegalovirus status was reported to be diagnosed by the classifier with high specificity and sensitivity in both the original and validation cohorts. Strong co-occurrence of HLA alleles, especially DR and DQ, made assigning TCR associations to individual alleles difficult. For the cohort, immune exposure information was limited to CMV serostatus. The earlier analysis of fewer than 750 of the donors excluded 15 to 20 rarely observed V segments, including chromosome 9 orphons, because counts were too low.

Trimming costs V 2 bases and J 0 bases, and their ends lie 8 bases apart. Sequences SGHKS (CDR1) and YYEKEE (CDR2) are obtained from the germline V gene (reference sequence). From cysteine to phenylalanine, the CDR3 is 14 amino acids long. Only the CDR3 part of the read is kept: 42 bases, read in frame from the first base. Note on this clone: Which antigen it targets is not known. No much larger clonotype is one base removed from it; base qualities were not supplied.

The sequence derives from a woman aged 35 to 49 in good health and CMV-seronegative. The chain was built from TRBV5-5 and TRBJ1-1, with the D gene call left open. The sequencing sample was made of PBMCs. The bases read TGTGCCAGCAGCTTCGGAGGCTTGAACACTGAAGCTTTCTTT. Its coded protein is CASSFGGLNTEAFF.